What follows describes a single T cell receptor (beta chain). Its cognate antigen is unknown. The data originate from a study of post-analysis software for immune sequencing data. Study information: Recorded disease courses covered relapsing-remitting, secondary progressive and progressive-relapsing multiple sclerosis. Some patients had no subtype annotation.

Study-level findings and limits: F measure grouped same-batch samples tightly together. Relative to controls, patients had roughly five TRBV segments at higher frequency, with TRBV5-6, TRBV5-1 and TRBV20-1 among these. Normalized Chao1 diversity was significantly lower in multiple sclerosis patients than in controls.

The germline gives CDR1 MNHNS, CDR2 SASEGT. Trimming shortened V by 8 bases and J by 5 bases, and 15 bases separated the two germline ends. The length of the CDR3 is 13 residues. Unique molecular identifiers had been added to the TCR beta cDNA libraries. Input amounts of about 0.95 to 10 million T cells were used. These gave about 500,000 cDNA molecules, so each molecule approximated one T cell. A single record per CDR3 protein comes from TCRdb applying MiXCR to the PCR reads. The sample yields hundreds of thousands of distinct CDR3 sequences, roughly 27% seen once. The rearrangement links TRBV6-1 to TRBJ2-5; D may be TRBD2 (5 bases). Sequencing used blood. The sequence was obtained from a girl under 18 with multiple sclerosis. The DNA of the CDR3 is TGTGCCAGCCAAGCGGCGATAGGGGAGACCCAGTACTTC. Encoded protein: CASQAAIGETQYF.